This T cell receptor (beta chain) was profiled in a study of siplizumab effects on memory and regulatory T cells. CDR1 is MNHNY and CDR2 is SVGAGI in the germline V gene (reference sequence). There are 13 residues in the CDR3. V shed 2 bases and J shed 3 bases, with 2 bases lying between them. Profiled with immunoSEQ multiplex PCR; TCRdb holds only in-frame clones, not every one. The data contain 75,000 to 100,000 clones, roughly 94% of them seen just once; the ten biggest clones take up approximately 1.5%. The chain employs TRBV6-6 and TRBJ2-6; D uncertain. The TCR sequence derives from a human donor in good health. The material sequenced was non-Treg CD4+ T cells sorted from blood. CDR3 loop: CASSYDGANVLTF. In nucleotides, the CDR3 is TGTGCCAGCAGTTACGATGGGGCCAACGTCCTGACTTTC.